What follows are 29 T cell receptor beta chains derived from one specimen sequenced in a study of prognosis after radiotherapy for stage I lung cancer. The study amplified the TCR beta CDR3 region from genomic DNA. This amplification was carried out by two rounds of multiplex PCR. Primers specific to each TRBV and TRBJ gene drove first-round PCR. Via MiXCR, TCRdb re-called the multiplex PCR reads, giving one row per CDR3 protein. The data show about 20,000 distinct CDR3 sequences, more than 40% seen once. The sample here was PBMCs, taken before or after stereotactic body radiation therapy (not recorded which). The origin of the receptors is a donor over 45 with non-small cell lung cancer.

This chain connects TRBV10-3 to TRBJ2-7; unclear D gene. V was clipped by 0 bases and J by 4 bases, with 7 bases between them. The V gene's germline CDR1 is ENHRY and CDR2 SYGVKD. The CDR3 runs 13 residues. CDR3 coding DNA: TGTGCCATCAGTGAGTCATGGGTGTACGAGCAGTACTTC. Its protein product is CAISESWVYEQYF.

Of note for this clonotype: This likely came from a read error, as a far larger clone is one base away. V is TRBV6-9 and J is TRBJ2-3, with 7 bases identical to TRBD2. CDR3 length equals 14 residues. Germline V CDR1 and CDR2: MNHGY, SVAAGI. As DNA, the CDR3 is TGTGCCAGAAGTTACAGCGGGGGCACAGATACGCAGTATTTT. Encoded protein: CARSYSGGTDTQYF.

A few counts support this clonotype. CDR3 loop: CASKTGQSSGNTIYF. The CDR3 DNA reads as TGTGCCAGCAAGACGGGACAGAGCTCTGGAAACACCATATATTTT. The chain uses TRBV6-2 or TRBV6-3 and TRBJ1-3, with 7 nucleotides matching TRBD1. V shed 7 bases, J shed 0 bases, and the junction held 6 bases outside the gene matches. The CDR3 is made up of 15 amino acids. Germline lookup yields CDR1 MNHEY and CDR2 SVGEGT.

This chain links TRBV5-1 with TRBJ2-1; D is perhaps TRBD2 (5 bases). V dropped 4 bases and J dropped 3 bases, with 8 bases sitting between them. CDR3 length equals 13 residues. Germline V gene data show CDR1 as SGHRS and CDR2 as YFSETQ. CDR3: CASSPRGYNEQFF. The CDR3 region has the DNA TGCGCCAGCAGCCCCCGGGGCTACAATGAGCAGTTCTTC.

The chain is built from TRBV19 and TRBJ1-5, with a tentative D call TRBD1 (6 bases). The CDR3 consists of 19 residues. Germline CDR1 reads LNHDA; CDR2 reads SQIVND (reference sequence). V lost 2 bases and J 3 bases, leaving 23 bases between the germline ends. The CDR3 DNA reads TGTGCCAGTAGTATATCCCCTTACAGGGTAAGAGCGGTCAATCAGCCCCAGCATTTT. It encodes CASSISPYRVRAVNQPQHF.

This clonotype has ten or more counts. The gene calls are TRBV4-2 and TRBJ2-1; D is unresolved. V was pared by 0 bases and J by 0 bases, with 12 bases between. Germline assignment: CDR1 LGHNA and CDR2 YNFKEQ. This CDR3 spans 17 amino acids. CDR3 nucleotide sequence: TGTGCCAGCAGCCAAGATGGTAGGCTGAACTCCTACAATGAGCAGTTCTTC. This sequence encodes CASSQDGRLNSYNEQFF.

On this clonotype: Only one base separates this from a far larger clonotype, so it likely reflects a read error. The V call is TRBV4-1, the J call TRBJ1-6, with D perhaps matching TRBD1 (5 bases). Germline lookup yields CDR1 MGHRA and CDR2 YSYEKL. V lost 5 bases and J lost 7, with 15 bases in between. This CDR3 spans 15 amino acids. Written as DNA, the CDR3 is TGCGCCAGCAGCGATCAGGGAAAAACAAATTCACCCCTCCACTTT. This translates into CASSDQGKTNSPLHF.

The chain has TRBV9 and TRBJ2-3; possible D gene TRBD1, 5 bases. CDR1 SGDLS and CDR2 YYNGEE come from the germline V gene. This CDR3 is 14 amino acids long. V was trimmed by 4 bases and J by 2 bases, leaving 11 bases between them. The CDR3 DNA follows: TGTGCCAGCAGCTTAGACAGCCTCACAGATACGCAGTATTTT. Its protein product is CASSLDSLTDTQYF.

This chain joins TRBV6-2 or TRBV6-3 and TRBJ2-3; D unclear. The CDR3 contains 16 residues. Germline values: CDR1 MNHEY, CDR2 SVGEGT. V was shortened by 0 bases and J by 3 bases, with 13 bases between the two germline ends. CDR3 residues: CASSYSPFDQTDTQYF. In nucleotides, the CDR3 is TGTGCCAGCAGTTACTCGCCGTTCGATCAGACAGATACGCAGTATTTT.

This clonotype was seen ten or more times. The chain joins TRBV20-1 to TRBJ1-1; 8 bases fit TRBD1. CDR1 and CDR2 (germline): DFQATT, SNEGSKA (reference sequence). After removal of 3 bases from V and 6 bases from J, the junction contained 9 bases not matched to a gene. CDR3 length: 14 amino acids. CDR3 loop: CSASHRQGPPEAFF. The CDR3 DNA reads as TGCAGTGCTAGCCACCGACAGGGGCCTCCTGAAGCTTTCTTT.

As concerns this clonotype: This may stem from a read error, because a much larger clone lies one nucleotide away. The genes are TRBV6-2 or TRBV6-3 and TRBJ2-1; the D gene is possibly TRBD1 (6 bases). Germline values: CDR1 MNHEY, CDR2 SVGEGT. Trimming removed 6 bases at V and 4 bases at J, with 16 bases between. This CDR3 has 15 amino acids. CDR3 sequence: CASSAQGTAYNEQFF. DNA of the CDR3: TGTGCCAGCAGCGCACAGGGTACTGCTTACAATGAGCAGTTCTTC.

The CDR3 bases are TGTGCCTGGAGTGTACGTAGATTGACTGAAGCTTTCTTT. It translates to CAWSVRRLTEAFF. This rearrangement joins TRBV30 to TRBJ1-1, with D uncertain. CDR3 length equals 13 residues. Trimming pared 0 bases from V and 5 bases from J, leaving 10 bases between. Germline-derived CDR1 and CDR2 are GTSNPN and SVGIG (reference sequence).

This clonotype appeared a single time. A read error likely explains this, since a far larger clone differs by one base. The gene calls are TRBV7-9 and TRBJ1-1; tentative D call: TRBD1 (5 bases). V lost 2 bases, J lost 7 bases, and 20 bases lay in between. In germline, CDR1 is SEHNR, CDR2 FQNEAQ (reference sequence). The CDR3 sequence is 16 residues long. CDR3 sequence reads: CASSLMVRARGDEAFF. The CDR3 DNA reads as TGTGCCAGCAGCTTAATGGTCAGGGCGCGAGGGGATGAAGCTTTCTTT.

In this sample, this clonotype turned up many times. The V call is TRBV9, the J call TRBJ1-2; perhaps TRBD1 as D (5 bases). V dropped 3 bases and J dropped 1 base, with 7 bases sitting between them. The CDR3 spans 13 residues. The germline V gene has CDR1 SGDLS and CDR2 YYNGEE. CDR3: CASSAGFNYGYTF. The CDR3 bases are TGTGCCAGCAGCGCAGGGTTTAACTATGGCTACACCTTC.

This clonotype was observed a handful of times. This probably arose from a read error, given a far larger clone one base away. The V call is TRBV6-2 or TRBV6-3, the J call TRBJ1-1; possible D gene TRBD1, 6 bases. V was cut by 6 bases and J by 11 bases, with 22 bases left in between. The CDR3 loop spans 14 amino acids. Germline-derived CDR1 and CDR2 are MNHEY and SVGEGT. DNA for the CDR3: TGTGCCAGCAGCGATGATAATCTACAGGGCGGGGCTTTCTTT. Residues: CASSDDNLQGGAFF.

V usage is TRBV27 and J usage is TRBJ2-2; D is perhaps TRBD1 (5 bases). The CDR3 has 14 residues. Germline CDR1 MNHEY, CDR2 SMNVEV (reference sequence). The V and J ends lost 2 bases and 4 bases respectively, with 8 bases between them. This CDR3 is CASSLNRGTGELFF. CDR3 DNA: TGTGCCAGCAGTTTAAATAGGGGCACCGGGGAGCTGTTTTTT.

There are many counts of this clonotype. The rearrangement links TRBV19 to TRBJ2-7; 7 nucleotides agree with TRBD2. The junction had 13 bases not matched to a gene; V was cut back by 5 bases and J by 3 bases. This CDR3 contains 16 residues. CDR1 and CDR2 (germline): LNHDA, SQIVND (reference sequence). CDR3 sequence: CASSPSLTAGSYEQYF. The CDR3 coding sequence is TGTGCCAGTAGTCCCTCCCTTACAGCGGGGAGCTACGAGCAGTACTTC. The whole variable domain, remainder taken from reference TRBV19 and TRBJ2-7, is DGGITQSPKYLFRKEGQNVTLSCEQNLNHDAMYWYRQDPGQGLRLIYYSQIVNDFQKGDIAEGYSVSREKKESFPLTVTSAQKNPTAFYLCASSPSLTAGSYEQYFGPGTRLTVT.

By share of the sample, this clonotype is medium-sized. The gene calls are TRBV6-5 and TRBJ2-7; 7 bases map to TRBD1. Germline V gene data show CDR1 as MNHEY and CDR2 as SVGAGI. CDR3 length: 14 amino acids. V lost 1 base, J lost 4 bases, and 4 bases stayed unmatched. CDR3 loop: CASSYLRTGYEQYF. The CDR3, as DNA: TGTGCCAGCAGTTACTTACGGACAGGTTACGAGCAGTACTTC.

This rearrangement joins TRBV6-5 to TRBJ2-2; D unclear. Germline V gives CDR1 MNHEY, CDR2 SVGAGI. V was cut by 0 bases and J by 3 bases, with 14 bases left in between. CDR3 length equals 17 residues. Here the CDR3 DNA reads TGTGCCAGCAGTTACTCTACTTCCAGTGAGGACACCGGGGAGCTGTTTTTT. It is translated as CASSYSTSSEDTGELFF.

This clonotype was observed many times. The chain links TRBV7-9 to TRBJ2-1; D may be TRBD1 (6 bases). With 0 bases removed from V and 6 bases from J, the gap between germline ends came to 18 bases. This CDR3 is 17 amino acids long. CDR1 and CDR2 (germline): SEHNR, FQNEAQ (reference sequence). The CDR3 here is CASSLANRVLGINEQFF. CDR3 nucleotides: TGTGCCAGCAGCTTAGCAAACAGGGTATTAGGGATCAATGAGCAGTTCTTC. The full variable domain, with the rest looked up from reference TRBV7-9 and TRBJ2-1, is DTGVSQNPRHKITKRGQNVTFRCDPISEHNRLYWYRQTLGQGPEFLTYFQNEAQLEKSRLLSDRFSAERPKGSFSTLEIQRTEQGDSAMYLCASSLANRVLGINEQFFGPGTRLTVL.

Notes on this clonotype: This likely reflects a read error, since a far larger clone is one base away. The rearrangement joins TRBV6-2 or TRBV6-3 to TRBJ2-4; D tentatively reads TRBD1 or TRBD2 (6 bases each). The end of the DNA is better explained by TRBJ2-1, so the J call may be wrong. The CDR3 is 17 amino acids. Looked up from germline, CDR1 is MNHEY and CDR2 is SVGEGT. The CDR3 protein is CASSYSPEGEQGNEQFF. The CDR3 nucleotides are TGTGCCAGCAGTTACTCTCCGGAGGGAGAACAGGGCAATGAGCAGTTCTTC.

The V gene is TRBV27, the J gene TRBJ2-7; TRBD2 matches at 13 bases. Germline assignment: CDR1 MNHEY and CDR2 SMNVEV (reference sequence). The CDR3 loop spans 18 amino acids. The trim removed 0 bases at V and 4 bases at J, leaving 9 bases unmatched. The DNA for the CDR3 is TGTGCCAGCAGTTTATCGGGACTAGCGGGGATTAAGGCATACGAGCAGTACTTC. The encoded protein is CASSLSGLAGIKAYEQYF.

For the CDR3, the DNA is TGTGCCAGCAGTTTATCATCGGGGAACACTGAAGCTTTCTTT. Amino acids: CASSLSSGNTEAFF. This chain links TRBV27 with TRBJ1-1, with D hard to call. Germline V gene data show CDR1 as MNHEY and CDR2 as SMNVEV (reference sequence). This CDR3 is built from 14 residues. Trimming left V 0 bases short and J 1 base short, with 6 bases between.

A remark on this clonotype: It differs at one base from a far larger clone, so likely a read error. The chain's CDR3 is CASCKLEGGNTDTQYF. In DNA, the CDR3 is TGTGCCAGCTGCAAACTAGAGGGGGGGAACACAGATACGCAGTATTTT. The rearrangement links TRBV7-9 to TRBJ2-3; TRBD2 is a possible D gene (7 bases). In germline, CDR1 is SEHNR, CDR2 FQNEAQ (reference sequence). Trimming took off 8 bases at V and 2 bases at J, with 20 bases between the two ends. CDR3 length: 16 amino acids.

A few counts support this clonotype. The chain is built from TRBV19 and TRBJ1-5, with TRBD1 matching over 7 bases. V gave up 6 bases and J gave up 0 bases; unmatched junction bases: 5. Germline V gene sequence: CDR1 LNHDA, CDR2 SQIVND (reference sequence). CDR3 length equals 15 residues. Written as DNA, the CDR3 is TGTGCCAGTAGAGACAGGGACTTTAGCAATCAGCCCCAGCATTTT. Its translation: CASRDRDFSNQPQHF.

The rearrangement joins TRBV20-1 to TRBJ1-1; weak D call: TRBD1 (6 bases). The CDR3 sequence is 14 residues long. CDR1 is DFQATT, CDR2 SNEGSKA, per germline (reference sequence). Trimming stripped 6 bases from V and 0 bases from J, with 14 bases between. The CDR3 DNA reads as TGCAGTGCCCTGCAGGGGACCTTGAACACTGAAGCTTTCTTT. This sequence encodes CSALQGTLNTEAFF.

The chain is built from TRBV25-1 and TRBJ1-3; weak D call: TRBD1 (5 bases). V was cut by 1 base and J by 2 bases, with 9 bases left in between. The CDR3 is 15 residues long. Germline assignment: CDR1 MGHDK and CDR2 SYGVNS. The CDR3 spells CASSEWGGAGNTIYF. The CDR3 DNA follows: TGTGCCAGCAGTGAATGGGGGGGGGCTGGAAACACCATATATTTT.

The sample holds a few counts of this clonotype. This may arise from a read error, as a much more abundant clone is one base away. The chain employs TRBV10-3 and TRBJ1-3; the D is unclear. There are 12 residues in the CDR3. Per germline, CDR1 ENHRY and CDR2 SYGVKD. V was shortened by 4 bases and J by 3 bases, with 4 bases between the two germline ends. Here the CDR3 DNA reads TGTGCCATCAGTGGGAGTGGAAACACCATATATTTT. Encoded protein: CAISGSGNTIYF.

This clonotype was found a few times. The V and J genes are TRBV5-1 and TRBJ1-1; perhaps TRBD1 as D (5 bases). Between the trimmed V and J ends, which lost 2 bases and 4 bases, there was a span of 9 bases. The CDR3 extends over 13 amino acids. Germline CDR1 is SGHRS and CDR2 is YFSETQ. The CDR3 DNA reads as TGCGCCAGCAGCTTCGTCGGGGGCACTGAAGCTTTCTTT. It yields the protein CASSFVGGTEAFF. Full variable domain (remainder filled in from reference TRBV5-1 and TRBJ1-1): KAGVTQTPRYLIKTRGQQVTLSCSPISGHRSVSWYQQTPGQGLQFLFEYFSETQRNKGNFPGRFSGRQFSNSRSEMNVSTLELGDSALYLCASSFVGGTEAFFGQGTRLTVV.